This TCR beta chain was captured by sequencing in a study of blood T cell repertoires in COVID-19. Sequenced by immunoSEQ multiplex PCR; TCRdb stores in-frame clones only, minus some. The sample includes around 250,000 clones, around 82% of them seen just once. This clone came up a few times. The CDR3 extends over 14 amino acids. Trimming removed 6 bases from V and 2 bases from J; junction bases left unmatched: 10. Germline values: CDR1 SQVTM, CDR2 ANQGSEA. The clonotype was recovered from a man aged 45-65 years who had recovered from COVID-19. Sample: PBMCs or T cells enriched from blood (not recorded which). V usage is TRBV29-1 and J usage is TRBJ2-7; 7 positions match TRBD2. CDR3 in amino acids: CSVPGTGGTYEQYF. The CDR3 coding sequence is TGCAGCGTCCCGGGGACGGGGGGAACCTACGAGCAGTACTTC.